The source of this T cell receptor beta chain is a study of T-cell reconstitution after alpha-beta-depleted transplantation in children. Unique molecular identifiers were built into the TCRbeta library. Each CDR3 protein gets one entry after TCRdb re-called the PCR reads with MiXCR. The top ten hold around 2.4% of the sample, which has over 300,000 distinct CDR3 sequences, 10% seen once. Germline values: CDR1 SQVTM, CDR2 ANQGSEA. Trimming left V 4 bases short and J 2 bases short, with 13 bases between. This CDR3 contains 14 residues. The V and J genes are TRBV29-1 and TRBJ2-3; a weak D match, TRBD1 (5 bases). The source was PBMCs from the stem cell graft donor, collected from the stem cell graft. The receptor comes from a human donor who donated a stem cell graft to a child with acute lymphoblastic leukemia. The CDR3 DNA follows: TGCAGCGTTGTCGAGGACATATCCACAGATACGCAGTATTTT. It yields the protein CSVVEDISTDTQYF.